This T cell receptor beta chain was obtained from a study of post-analysis software for immune sequencing data. Worth noting for this clonotype: Its antigen remains unidentified.

Every TCR beta cDNA library bore unique molecular identifiers. With roughly 1 to 10 million T cells as the source, roughly 0.5 million cDNA molecules resulted. TCRdb redid the calling of the PCR reads with MiXCR, one entry per CDR3 protein. The table has approximately 630,000 distinct CDR3 sequences, approximately 59% seen once; the top ten hold about 11%. Notes on the study in general: TRBV5-6, TRBV5-1 and TRBV20-1 belonged to a set of roughly 5 TRBV segments that were more frequent in patients than controls.

V was trimmed by 4 bases and J by 0 bases, leaving 10 bases between them. The germline V gene has CDR1 MNHEY and CDR2 SMNVEV (reference sequence). The CDR3 is made up of 14 amino acids. The chain employs TRBV27 and TRBJ2-7; weak D call: TRBD1 (6 bases). The clonotype comes from a girl aged 2-10 years with multiple sclerosis. The sample taken for sequencing was blood. CDR3 protein: CASSWGPNSYEQYF. DNA of the CDR3: TGTGCCAGCAGTTGGGGGCCGAACTCCTACGAGCAGTACTTC.